This is a list of T cell receptor beta chains from one sample in a study of shared clonotypes between healthy human individuals. Clones were read by immunoSEQ multiplex PCR, and TCRdb kept only the in-frame ones, dropping some. The sample has more than 2 million clones; 95% are singletons. The sequenced sample was naive CD4+ T cells sorted from blood. The receptor source for this set is a man younger than 35 in good health. CDR3s include the opening cysteine and the closing phenylalanine or tryptophan. The order of the fields is V gene, D gene, clone size, J gene, CDR3 protein, CDR3 DNA. The D gene is left open where the match is weak. Only some rows state a clone size, as once, few, many or a class for expanded clones.

TRBV7-2	.	once	TRBJ2-5	CASSLVTSQETQYF	TGTGCCAGCAGCTTAGTAACGAGCCAAGAGACCCAGTACTTC
TRBV30	.	.	TRBJ2-1	CAWSQIYNEQFF	TGTGCCTGGAGCCAAATATACAATGAGCAGTTCTTC
TRBV7-2	.	.	TRBJ1-6	CASSQQGRNSPLHF	TGTGCCAGCAGCCAGCAGGGGAGGAATTCACCCCTCCACTTT
TRBV30	.	.	TRBJ2-7	CAWSEGYKQYF	TGTGCCTGGAGTGAAGGATACAAGCAGTACTTC
TRBV5-4	TRBD2	.	TRBJ2-5	CASSPRGRAHETQYF	TGTGCCAGCAGCCCTCGCGGGAGGGCCCATGAGACCCAGTACTTC
TRBV6-4	.	.	TRBJ1-5	CASSYRDNSNQPQHF	TGTGCCAGCAGTTACCGGGACAATAGCAATCAGCCCCAGCATTTT
TRBV7-9	.	.	TRBJ2-3	CASSFSGGTDTQYF	TGTGCCAGCAGCTTTAGTGGTGGCACAGATACGCAGTATTTT
TRBV30	.	.	TRBJ2-7	CAWSRGGVSYEQYF	TGTGCCTGGAGTAGAGGGGGGGTCTCCTACGAGCAGTACTTC
TRBV19	TRBD1	.	TRBJ2-2	CASSTYRGRRRTGELFF	TGTGCCAGTAGTACCTACAGGGGGCGAAGACGAACCGGGGAGCTGTTTTTT
TRBV7-2	TRBD1	.	TRBJ2-3	CASSQSRDRGGDTQYF	TGTGCCAGCAGCCAATCCCGGGACAGGGGGGGAGATACGCAGTATTTT
TRBV7-2	.	.	TRBJ1-6	CASSLAGRDNSPLHF	TGTGCCAGCAGCTTAGCCGGACGGGACAATTCACCCCTCCACTTT
TRBV29-1	TRBD2	.	TRBJ2-2	CSGGLAGATGELFF	TGCAGCGGGGGACTAGCGGGAGCAACCGGGGAGCTGTTTTTT
TRBV7-2	.	.	TRBJ2-5	CASSDGRNQETQYF	TGTGCCAGCAGTGATGGACGGAACCAAGAGACCCAGTACTTC
TRBV25-1	TRBD1	.	TRBJ2-2	CASTGTGATNTGELFF	TGTGCCAGCACCGGGACAGGGGCTACGAACACCGGGGAGCTGTTTTTT
TRBV6-1	TRBD1	.	TRBJ1-5	CASSPGQGNQPQHF	TGTGCCAGCAGCCCGGGACAGGGTAATCAGCCCCAGCATTTT
TRBV6-1	.	.	TRBJ1-3	CASRLNRDSGNTIYF	TGTGCCAGCAGGCTAAACAGGGACTCTGGAAACACCATATATTTT
TRBV7-3	.	.	TRBJ1-1	CASSLVGGNTEAFF	TGTGCCAGCAGCTTAGTGGGAGGGAACACTGAAGCTTTCTTT
TRBV11-2	.	once	TRBJ1-1	CASSLNGVSEAFF	TGTGCCAGCAGCTTAAATGGGGTCTCTGAAGCTTTCTTT